The text below deals with one TCR beta chain. Its binding antigen is unknown. Base qualities are missing; no much larger clone stands one base away. To prepare the library, RT-PCR was applied. Sequenced using a NextSeq 550. TCRdb took the public reads, trimmed them with fastp at Q25, ran MiXCR for clone calling and kept in-frame beta chains. Entries that share a CDR3 protein sequence are merged under the most common genes and DNA. The sample table lists about a million distinct CDR3 sequences, about a sixth of them with a count of one. Around 6% of the sample comes from the top ten. This sample was included in a study of patients and donors after allogeneic stem cell transplantation (TCRdb year 2020). Ends trimmed: V by 6 bases, J by 5 bases; bases unmatched to a gene: 12. From cysteine to phenylalanine, the CDR3 is 15 amino acids long. Kept here is only the CDR3 DNA, which spans 45 bases and is read in frame from base 1.

The TCR comes from a human donor who was either an allogeneic HSCT recipient or a stem cell or donor lymphocyte infusion donor (not recorded which). It is not recorded whose cells these are; they may come from a transplant donor. The chain was built from TRBV12-3 or TRBV12-4 and TRBJ2-5; 7 bases in between match TRBD2. Sequenced input: blood, either unsorted or a sorted T cell fraction (not recorded which). The bases are TGTGCCAGCAGCACAAATAGCGGGCCGAGGGAGACCCAGTACTTC. Its protein reads: CASSTNSGPRETQYF.